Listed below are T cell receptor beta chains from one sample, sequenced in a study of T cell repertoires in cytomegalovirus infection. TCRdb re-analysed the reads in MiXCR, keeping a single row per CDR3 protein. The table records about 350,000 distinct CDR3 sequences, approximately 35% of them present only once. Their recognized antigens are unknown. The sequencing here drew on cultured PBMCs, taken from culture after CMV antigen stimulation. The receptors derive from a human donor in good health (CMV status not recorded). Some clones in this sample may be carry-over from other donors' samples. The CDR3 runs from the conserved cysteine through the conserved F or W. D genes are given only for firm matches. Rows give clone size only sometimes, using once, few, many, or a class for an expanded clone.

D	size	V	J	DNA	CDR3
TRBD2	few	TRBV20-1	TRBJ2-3	TGCAGTGCTATAGCGGGAGTGGGCACAGATACGCAGTATTTT	CSAIAGVGTDTQYF
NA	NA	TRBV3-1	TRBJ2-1	TGTGCCAGCAGCCCCCGTGGACAGACTAGGGATGAGCAGTTCTTC	CASSPRGQTRDEQFF
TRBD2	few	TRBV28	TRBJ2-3	TGTGCCAGCAGTCACAGACTAGCGGGAACCACAGATACGCAGTATTTT	CASSHRLAGTTDTQYF
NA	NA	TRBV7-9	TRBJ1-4	TGTGCCAGCAGCTTAAGAGAAAAACTGTTTTTT	CASSLREKLFF
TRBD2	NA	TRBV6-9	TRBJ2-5	TGTGCCAGCAGTTCCAGCGGGAAAGAGACCCAGTACTTC	CASSSSGKETQYF
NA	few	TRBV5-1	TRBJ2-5	TGCGCCAGCAGCTTGTCGACAACCGTCCAAGAGACCCAGTACTTC	CASSLSTTVQETQYF
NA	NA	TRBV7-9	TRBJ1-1	TGTGCCAGCAGAAACAGGGAAGGGGCTGAAGCTTTCTTT	CASRNREGAEAFF
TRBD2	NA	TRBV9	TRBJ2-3	TGTGCCAGCAGCGACGACCGACTAGCGGGGCGCACAGATACGCAGTATTTT	CASSDDRLAGRTDTQYF
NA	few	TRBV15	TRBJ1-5	TGTGCCACCAGCAGGGACCTCGTAGGTGGCCGCAATCAGCCCCAGCATTTT	CATSRDLVGGRNQPQHF
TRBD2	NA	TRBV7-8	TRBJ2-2	TGTGCCAGCAGCTCCGGGACTAGTAGAACCGGGGAGCTGTTTTTT	CASSSGTSRTGELFF
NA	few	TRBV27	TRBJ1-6	TGTGCCAGCAGCCCTGGGACGGGTTATTCACCCCTCCACTTT	CASSPGTGYSPLHF
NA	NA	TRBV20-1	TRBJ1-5	TGCAGTGCTAGACCTCAGGGAGGCAATCAGCCCCAGCATTTT	CSARPQGGNQPQHF
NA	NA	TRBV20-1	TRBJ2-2	TGCAGTGCATCCCCGGGGCTAGCGAACGGGGAGCTGTTTTTT	CSASPGLANGELFF
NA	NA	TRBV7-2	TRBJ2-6	TGTGCCAGCAGCCCTGGGTTGGGGGCCAACGTCCTGACTTTC	CASSPGLGANVLTF
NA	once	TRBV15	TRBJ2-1	TGTGCCACCCGAACAGGGAGCGCCTACAATGAGCAGTTCTTC	CATRTGSAYNEQFF
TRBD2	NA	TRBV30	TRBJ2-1	TGTGCCTGCGAGTTAGCGGGATACTCTAATGAGCAGTTCTTC	CACELAGYSNEQFF
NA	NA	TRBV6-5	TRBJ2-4	TGTGCCAGCAGTTCAGGCGGCAAGGTAGCCAAAAACATTCAGTACTTC	CASSSGGKVAKNIQYF
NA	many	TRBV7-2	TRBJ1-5	TGTGCCAGCAGCTTATCTAGTCAGCCCCAGCATTTT	CASSLSSQPQHF
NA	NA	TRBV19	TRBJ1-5	TGTGCCAGTAGTATACGAGGTGGGGGAAACCACAATCAGCCCCAGCATTTT	CASSIRGGGNHNQPQHF
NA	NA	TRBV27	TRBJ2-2	NA	CASSTSGLAGGGTGELFF
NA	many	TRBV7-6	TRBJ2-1	TGTGCCAGCAGCTTAGACCACGCGGGCCCCTACAATGAGCAGTTCTTC	CASSLDHAGPYNEQFF
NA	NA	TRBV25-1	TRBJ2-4	TGTGCCAGCGGGGACGGCGCCAAAAACATTCAGTACTTC	CASGDGAKNIQYF
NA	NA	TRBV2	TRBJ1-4	TGTGCCAGCAGGGGTTCTGCGACTAATGAAAAACTGTTTTTT	CASRGSATNEKLFF
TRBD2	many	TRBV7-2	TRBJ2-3	TGTGCCAGCAGCTTAGTGTGGACTAGCGGGGGTTCCCCTAGCACAGATACGCAGTATTTT	CASSLVWTSGGSPSTDTQYF
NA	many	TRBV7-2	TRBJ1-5	TGTGCCAGCAGCTCGGGGCTCTCAGGGCAGCCCCAGCATTTT	CASSSGLSGQPQHF
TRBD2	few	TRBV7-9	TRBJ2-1	TGTGCCAGCAGCTCCACTAGCGGGATAGGTAGCAATGAGCAGTTCTTC	CASSSTSGIGSNEQFF
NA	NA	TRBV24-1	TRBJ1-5	TGTGCCACCAGTGATGTAAACAGGAATCAGCCCCAGCATTTT	CATSDVNRNQPQHF
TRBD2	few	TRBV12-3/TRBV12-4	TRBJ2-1	TGTGCCAGCAGTAATCCGACTAGCGGGAGGGTGTTGCAGTTCTTC	CASSNPTSGRVLQFF
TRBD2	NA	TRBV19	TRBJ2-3	TGTGCCAGTAGTATAGGGGACTACACAAATCTAGATACGCAGTATTTT	CASSIGDYTNLDTQYF
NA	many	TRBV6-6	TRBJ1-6	TGTGCCAGCCGACTCACGGGGGGGTCCTATAATTCACCCCTCCACTTT	CASRLTGGSYNSPLHF
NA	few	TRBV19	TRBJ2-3	TGTGCCACCGCTTGGACGGGGTCAAGCACAGATACGCAGTATTTT	CATAWTGSSTDTQYF
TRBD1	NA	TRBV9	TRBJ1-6	TGTGCCAGCAGCTGGGGACAGGGGTTCCCCCTCCACTTT	CASSWGQGFPLHF
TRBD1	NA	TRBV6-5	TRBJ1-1	TGTGCCAGCAGTTACGGACAGGGGACGAACACTGAAGCTTTCTTT	CASSYGQGTNTEAFF
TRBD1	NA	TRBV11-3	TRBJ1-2	TGTGCCAGCAGCCCGGACCAGACAGGGAGACTCGGCTACACCTTC	CASSPDQTGRLGYTF
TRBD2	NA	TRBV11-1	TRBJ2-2	TGTGCCAGCAGCGCTGGGACTAGTAACACCGGGGAGCTGTTTTTT	CASSAGTSNTGELFF
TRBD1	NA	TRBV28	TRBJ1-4	TGTGCCAGCACCACAGGAGGGGGCGGATTAGCAACTAATGAAAAACTGTTTTTT	CASTTGGGGLATNEKLFF
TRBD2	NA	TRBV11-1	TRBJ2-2	TGTGCCAGCAGCTTAAGTCTAGCGGGAGATACCGGGGAGCTGTTTTTT	CASSLSLAGDTGELFF
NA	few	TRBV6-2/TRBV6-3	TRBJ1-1	TGTGCCAGCAGTCGACAGGTCATGAACACTGAAGCTTTCTTT	CASSRQVMNTEAFF
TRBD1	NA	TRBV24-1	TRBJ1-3	TGTGCCACCAGTGCCGGGACAGGGGTCGGAAACACCATATATTTT	CATSAGTGVGNTIYF
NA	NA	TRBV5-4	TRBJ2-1	TGTGCCAGCAGCTTCGAGCGTAGCTCCTACAATGAGCAGTTCTTC	CASSFERSSYNEQFF
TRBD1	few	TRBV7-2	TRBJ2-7	TGTGCCAGCAGCCGCGCGCAGGGGGCTTGGGTCGAGCAGTACTTC	CASSRAQGAWVEQYF
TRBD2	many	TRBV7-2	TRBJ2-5	TGTGCCAGCGGACCGGGACTAGCGGGAGCACAAGAGACCCAGTACTTC	CASGPGLAGAQETQYF
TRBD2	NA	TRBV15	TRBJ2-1	TGTGCCACCAGCAGAGATTTGTCCAGCGGGAGTTGGAATGAGCAGTTCTTC	CATSRDLSSGSWNEQFF
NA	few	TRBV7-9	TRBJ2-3	TGTGCCAGCAGCCTTACGGCGGGACTCACAGATACGCAGTATTTT	CASSLTAGLTDTQYF
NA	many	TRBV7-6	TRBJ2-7	TGTGCCAGCAGCTTAGCGAGCGGTACCTACGAGCAGTACTTC	CASSLASGTYEQYF
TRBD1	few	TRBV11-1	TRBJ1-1	TGTGCCAGCAGCCCACTTCCCGGGACAGAGAATGAAGCTTTCTTT	CASSPLPGTENEAFF
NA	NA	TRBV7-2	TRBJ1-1	TGTGCCAGCAGCTTACGATCTGAAGCTTTCTTT	CASSLRSEAFF
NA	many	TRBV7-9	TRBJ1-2	TGTGCCAGCAGCTTTTTCTCTGGCTATGGCTACACCTTC	CASSFFSGYGYTF
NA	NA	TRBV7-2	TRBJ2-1	TGTGCCAGCAGCTTACGTCCCGCCAGGGGCGCCTACAATGAGCAGTTCTTC	CASSLRPARGAYNEQFF
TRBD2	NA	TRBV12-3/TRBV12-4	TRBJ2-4	TGTGCCAGCAGTACCTCCGGGACTACCCTCAACATTCAGTACTTC	CASSTSGTTLNIQYF